This TCR beta chain was sequenced during a study of blood T cell repertoires in COVID-19. Study as a whole: The samples span acute and convalescent COVID-19 from the United States, Italy and Spain. PBMCs, B-cell-depleted T cells, or T cells were the source of the cDNA or gDNA that made up the material.

Original methodology: Nucleated cell number was recorded as an estimate derived from reference gene primer amplification. The assay was immunoSEQ multiplex PCR, and TCRdb's table has in-frame clones only and misses some. The V and J calls and clone size are taken from that table; D and trimming were inferred from the DNA. The table has under 50,000 clones, about 89% seen once. The germline V gene has CDR1 SGHRS and CDR2 YFSETQ. The CDR3 sequence is 16 residues long. V was pared by 7 bases and J by 3 bases, with 19 bases between. Sample: peripheral blood. The chain has TRBV5-1 and TRBJ2-2; weak D call: TRBD2 (6 bases). This receptor was taken from an older man with active COVID-19. CDR3 sequence (DNA): TGCGCCAGCGGGGGAGTAGGAGGGCTGGACACCGGGGAGCTGTTTTTT. It is translated as CASGGVGGLDTGELFF.